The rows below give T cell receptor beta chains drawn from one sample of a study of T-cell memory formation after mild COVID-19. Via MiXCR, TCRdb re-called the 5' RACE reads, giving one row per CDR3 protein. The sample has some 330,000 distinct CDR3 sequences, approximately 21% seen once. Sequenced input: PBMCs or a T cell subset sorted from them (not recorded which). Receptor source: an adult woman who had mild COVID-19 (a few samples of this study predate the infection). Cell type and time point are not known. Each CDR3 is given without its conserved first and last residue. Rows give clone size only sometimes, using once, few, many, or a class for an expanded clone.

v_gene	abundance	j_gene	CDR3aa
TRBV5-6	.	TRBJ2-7	ASSWGRLDEQY
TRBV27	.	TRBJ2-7	ASSSPDRASYEQY
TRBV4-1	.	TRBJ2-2	ASSQAGLQTNTGELF
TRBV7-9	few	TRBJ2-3	ASSLALRFLPDTQY
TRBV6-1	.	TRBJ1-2	ASSILGQGPTNYGYT
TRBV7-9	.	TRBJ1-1	ASTDSSTGERTEAF
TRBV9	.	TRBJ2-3	ASSVGGSGIDTQY
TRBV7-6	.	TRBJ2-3	ASSSGTSGGHSDTQY
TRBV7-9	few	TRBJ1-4	ASSLLRQGGEKLF
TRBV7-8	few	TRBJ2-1	ASSLARISWTGQYNEQF
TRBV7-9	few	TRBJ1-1	ASSLVAGPATEAF
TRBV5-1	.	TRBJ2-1	ASSPGLVYNEQF
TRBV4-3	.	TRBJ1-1	ASSQDLRGGGTEAF
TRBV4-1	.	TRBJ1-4	ASSQYGSNEKLF
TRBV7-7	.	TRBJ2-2	ASSLDGGNTGELF
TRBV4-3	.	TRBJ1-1	ASSPDMDRVKTEAF
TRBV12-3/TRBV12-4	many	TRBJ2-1	ASNLGGGRVLNEQF
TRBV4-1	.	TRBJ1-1	ASSQFDRGFTEAF
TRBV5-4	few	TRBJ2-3	ASSSQGGDFTDTQY
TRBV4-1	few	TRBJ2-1	ASSLVLGAYNEQF
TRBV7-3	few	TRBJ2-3	ASSLGGPSTDTQY
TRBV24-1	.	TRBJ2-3	ASSDPTSGPDTQY
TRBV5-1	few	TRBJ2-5	ASSLEGRQETQY
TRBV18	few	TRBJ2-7	ASSLGTGGNEQY
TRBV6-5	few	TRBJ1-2	ASSKNRDYGYT
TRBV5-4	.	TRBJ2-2	ASSLGRQNTGELF
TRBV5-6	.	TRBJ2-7	ASSPGLDSYEQY
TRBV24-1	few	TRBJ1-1	ATRGSVDTEAF
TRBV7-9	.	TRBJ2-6	ASSKKTGSGANVLT
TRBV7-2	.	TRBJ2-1	ASSSRRRAGPYNEQF
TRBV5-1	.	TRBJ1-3	ASSLDSRTGDTIY
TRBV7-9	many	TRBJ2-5	ASSPVLAGKETQY
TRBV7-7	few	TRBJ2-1	ASSLGTGVANEQF
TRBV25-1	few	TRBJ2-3	ASSEYGGRAGDTQY
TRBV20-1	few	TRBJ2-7	SAGPQVYEQY
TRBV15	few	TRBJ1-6	ATSRDPWDREAYNSPLH
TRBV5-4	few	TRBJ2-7	ASRSLSPAGTYEQY
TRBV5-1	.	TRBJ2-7	ASSSGTSGGSEQY
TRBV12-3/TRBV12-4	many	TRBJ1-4	ASSPQSGEKLF
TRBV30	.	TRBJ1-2	AWSVGGSGHGYT
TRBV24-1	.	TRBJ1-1	ATSAEGPNTEAF
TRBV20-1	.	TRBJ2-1	SARANYNEQF
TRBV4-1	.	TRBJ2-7	ASSQGGSPQY
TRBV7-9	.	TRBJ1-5	ASSSRDNQPQH
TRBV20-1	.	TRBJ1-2	SAPMAVANYGYT
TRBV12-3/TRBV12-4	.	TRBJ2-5	ASTMTGEAKETQY
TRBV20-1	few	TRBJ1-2	SARNPSNYGYT
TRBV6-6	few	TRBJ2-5	ASRSGTSGKEY
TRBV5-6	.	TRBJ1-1	ASSSTGGSGEAF
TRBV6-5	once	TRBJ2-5	ASSRQPGAQETQY
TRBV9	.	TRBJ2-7	ASSVGPDTVYEQY